This T cell receptor (beta chain) was recovered during a study of blood T cell repertoires in COVID-19. As handled by the study authors: Scientists estimated how many nucleated cells there were by amplifying reference gene primers. Here immunoSEQ multiplex PCR was the method, and the copy in TCRdb shows in-frame clones only, minus some. V, J and clone size are taken as reported in that table, and D and trimming were inferred from the DNA itself. The sample has under 35,000 clones; approximately 92% are singletons. This clone is categorized as large. This CDR3 contains 14 residues. Sequenced input: peripheral blood. This sequence was found in a man aged 60 to 69 with acute or convalescent COVID-19. The V and J genes are TRBV21-1 and TRBJ1-5. TRBV21-1 is shown as a pseudogene. Here the CDR3 DNA reads TGTGCCAGCAGCAACGGTCACCGCAATCAGCCCCAGCATTTT. Translation: CASSNGHRNQPQHF.